This is a list of T cell receptor beta chains from one sample in a study of shared clonotypes between healthy human individuals. Data came from immunoSEQ multiplex PCR; TCRdb stores just in-frame clones and leaves some out. The sample contains about 1.1 million clones, about 72% of which appear only once. The sample taken for sequencing was memory CD4+ T cells from PBMCs. All receptors derive from a man aged 18 to 29 in good health. Some clones in this sample may be carry-over from other donors' samples. Both conserved end residues are part of each CDR3. Each record gives: CDR3 DNA, CDR3 protein, D gene, J gene, clone size, V gene. D genes are given only for firm matches. Clone size is not always given. Where it is, it says once, few, many or a class for expanded clones.

TGCGCCAGCAGCTTGACTAGCGGGGGCTACGAGCAGTACTTC	CASSLTSGGYEQYF	TRBD2	TRBJ2-7	-	TRBV5-1
TGTGCCACCGGAGGGACGAGAACTAGCGGGGGCCGCACAGATACGCAGTATTTT	CATGGTRTSGGRTDTQYF	TRBD2	TRBJ2-3	-	TRBV2
TGTGCCAGCGGTGAGGGGGCCCCCTACAATGAGCAGTTCTTC	CASGEGAPYNEQFF	TRBD1	TRBJ2-1	-	TRBV6-6
TGTGCCAGCAGCTTAAGTGGACTAGCGGGAGACCCCTACGAGCAGTACTTC	CASSLSGLAGDPYEQYF	TRBD2	TRBJ2-7	few	TRBV7-3
TGTGCCAGCACGGGGGAGGGCCAAAAGACCCAGTACTTC	CASTGEGQKTQYF	TRBD2	TRBJ2-5	-	TRBV2
TGTGCCAGCAGCTTCCTTTCAGGCTCCTCCTACGAGCAGTACTTC	CASSFLSGSSYEQYF	-	TRBJ2-7	-	TRBV9
TGCAGCGCAAACTCGGAGCCCATGAACACTGAAGCTTTCTTT	CSANSEPMNTEAFF	-	TRBJ1-1	-	TRBV29-1
TGCAGCGTTGGCAGAACCTACGAGCAGTACTTC	CSVGRTYEQYF	-	TRBJ2-7	-	TRBV29-1
TGTGCCAGCAAACCGGGACAGAAAGGCGAGCAGTACTTC	CASKPGQKGEQYF	TRBD1	TRBJ2-7	-	TRBV28
TGTGCCAGCAGCTTAAGGGACAGGGTAAAGGTCTACGAGCAGTACTTC	CASSLRDRVKVYEQYF	TRBD1	TRBJ2-7	-	TRBV7-8
TGTGCCTGGAGATTGCTAGCGGGAGTCAACGAGCAGTACTTC	CAWRLLAGVNEQYF	TRBD2	TRBJ2-7	-	TRBV30
TGTGCCAGCAGCCGGGGACAGATCTCTGGAAACACCATATATTTT	CASSRGQISGNTIYF	TRBD1	TRBJ1-3	-	TRBV11-2
TGTGCCAGTAGTATGGAAGGCTTTCGGTCATCTGAAGCTTTCTTT	CASSMEGFRSSEAFF	-	TRBJ1-1	-	TRBV19
-	CASSSSRHPSYGYTF	-	TRBJ1-2	-	TRBV27
TGTGCCAGCAGTGTTGGGATGACAGGTTCGACTGAAGCTTTCTTT	CASSVGMTGSTEAFF	-	TRBJ1-1	-	TRBV6-1
TGTGCCATCAGCGGGGCCGCGGGGGTCTCCTACGAGCAGTACTTC	CAISGAAGVSYEQYF	TRBD2	TRBJ2-7	few	TRBV10-3
TGTGCCACCAGCCCCCGAGGTGACGGATACGAGCAGTACTTC	CATSPRGDGYEQYF	-	TRBJ2-7	-	TRBV15
TGTGCCAGCAGTGATTTCACCCGGGAGTCCGAGCAGTACTTC	CASSDFTRESEQYF	-	TRBJ2-7	-	TRBV2
TGTGCCAGCAGCCCCCGTTTCGGGGGGCAAGAGACCCAGTACTTC	CASSPRFGGQETQYF	TRBD2	TRBJ2-5	-	TRBV7-2
TGTGCCAGCAGCGTAGCCGTTCAGGGTCTCTACGAGCAGTACTTC	CASSVAVQGLYEQYF	-	TRBJ2-7	-	TRBV9
TGTGCCAGCAGCGGGAACCTGCAGGGGGTGGATTCACCCCTCCACTTT	CASSGNLQGVDSPLHF	TRBD1	TRBJ1-6	once	TRBV5-4
TGTGCCAGCAGTGGAGGGCAGGGCTCCTACGAGCAGTACTTC	CASSGGQGSYEQYF	-	TRBJ2-7	-	TRBV2
TGTGCCAGCTCACCGTCTATAGGGACCTCCTACAATGAGCAGTTCTTC	CASSPSIGTSYNEQFF	-	TRBJ2-1	-	TRBV18
TGTGCCAGCAGTCGGGCACCTAACTATGGCTACACCTTC	CASSRAPNYGYTF	-	TRBJ1-2	many	TRBV6-1
TGTGCCACCAGCAGAGAGACAGGGGGTGGCTATGGCTACACCTTC	CATSRETGGGYGYTF	TRBD1	TRBJ1-2	-	TRBV15
TGTGCCACCAAAGGACTAGCGGGAGTTATAGGGCAGTTCTTC	CATKGLAGVIGQFF	TRBD2	TRBJ2-1	-	TRBV28